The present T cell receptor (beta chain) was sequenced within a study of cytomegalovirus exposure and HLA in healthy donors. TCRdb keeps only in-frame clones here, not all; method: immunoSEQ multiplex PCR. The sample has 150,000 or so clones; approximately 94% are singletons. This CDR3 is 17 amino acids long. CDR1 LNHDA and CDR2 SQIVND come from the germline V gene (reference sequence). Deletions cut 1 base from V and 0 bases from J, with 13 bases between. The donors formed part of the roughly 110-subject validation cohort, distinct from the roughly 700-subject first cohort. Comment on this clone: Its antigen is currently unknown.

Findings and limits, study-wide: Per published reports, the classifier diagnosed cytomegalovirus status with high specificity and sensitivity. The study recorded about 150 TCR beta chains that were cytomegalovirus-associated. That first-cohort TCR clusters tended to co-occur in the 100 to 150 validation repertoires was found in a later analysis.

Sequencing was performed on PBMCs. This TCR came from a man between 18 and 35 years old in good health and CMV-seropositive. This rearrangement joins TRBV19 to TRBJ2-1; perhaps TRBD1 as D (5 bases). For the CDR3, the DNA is TGTGCCAGTAGTATAGGGTACAGGCAATCCTCCTACAATGAGCAGTTCTTC. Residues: CASSIGYRQSSYNEQFF.